This TCR beta chain was sequenced in a study of T cell changes during pregnancy in multiple sclerosis. Measured with immunoSEQ multiplex PCR; TCRdb has only the in-frame clones, and not every one. Of tens of thousands of clones listed, 80% to 95% are singletons. Only one count was recorded for this clone. Germline CDR1 is SGHTA and CDR2 is FQGNSA. CDR3 length: 15 residues. The V and J ends lost 1 base and 7 bases, in that order; junction bases with no gene match: 3. The sequence came from a female donor with multiple sclerosis, enrolled in a pregnancy study. Material: CD4+ T cells from peripheral blood mononuclear cells, obtained in the third trimester of pregnancy. The genes are TRBV7-2 and TRBJ2-2; 10 bases line up with TRBD1. This chain's CDR3 is CASSLVTGGNGELFF. DNA of the CDR3: TGTGCCAGCAGCTTAGTGACAGGGGGCAACGGGGAGCTGTTTTTT.